The 27 T cell receptor beta chains reported below all come from one sample, sequenced in a study of cytomegalovirus exposure and HLA in healthy donors. Clones were read by immunoSEQ multiplex PCR, and TCRdb kept only the in-frame ones, dropping some. The data contain some 120,000 clones, approximately 91% of them singletons. The specimen was PBMCs. The receptors shown here come from a woman aged 18-29 years in good health and CMV-seronegative.

This sequence joins TRBV18 and TRBJ1-2; 9 nucleotides agree with TRBD1. Looked up from germline, CDR1 is KGHSH and CDR2 is LQKENI. The CDR3 runs 16 residues. Unmatched junction bases numbered 11, after V lost 3 bases and J lost 6 bases. CDR3 sequence (DNA): TGTGCCAGCTCACCGACGACAGGGGGTGTATGGAATGGCTACACCTTC. Translated, it gives CASSPTTGGVWNGYTF.

The V call is TRBV10-1, the J call TRBJ2-7; 10 bases match TRBD2. V dropped 5 bases and J dropped 3; count of bases not matched to a gene: 10. The CDR3 has 16 amino acids. In germline, CDR1 is WNHNN, CDR2 SYGVQD (reference sequence). The CDR3 protein is CASSFPLAGDHYEQYF. DNA of the CDR3: TGCGCCAGCAGTTTCCCGCTAGCGGGAGATCACTACGAGCAGTACTTC.

This clone was detected once. The rearrangement uses TRBV7-6 and TRBJ2-1; 7 nucleotides match TRBD2. V lost 3 bases, J lost 5 bases, and 4 bases stayed unmatched. The CDR3 length is 14 residues. From germline, CDR1 is SGHVS and CDR2 FNYEAQ. In DNA, the CDR3 is TGTGCCAGCAGCTTCAGGCTAGCGGACAATGAGCAGTTCTTC. It yields the protein CASSFRLADNEQFF.

This clone was seen just once. This chain links TRBV6-1 with TRBJ2-7; 8 bases agree with TRBD1. This CDR3 is 15 amino acids long. The germline CDR1 and CDR2 sequences are MNHNS and SASEGT. The V segment lost 2 bases and the J segment 5 bases; nucleotides outside the gene matches: 8. The CDR3: CASSERQGARDEQYF. CDR3 sequence (DNA): TGTGCCAGCAGTGAACGGCAGGGGGCTCGGGACGAGCAGTACTTC.

The chain carries TRBV5-8 and TRBJ2-3; TRBD2 aligns across 8 bases. CDR1 and CDR2 from the germline V gene are SGHTS and YDEGEE. After removal of 1 base from V and 11 bases from J, the junction contained 12 bases not matched to a gene. This CDR3 is built from 15 residues. CDR3 sequence reads: CASSLRVAGRGGQYF. Written as DNA, the CDR3 is TGTGCCAGCAGCTTGAGGGTAGCGGGGCGAGGGGGGCAGTATTTT.

Details on this clone: The identical CDR3 is also encoded by other nucleotide sequences in the sample. The chain combines TRBV5-6 with TRBJ2-7; 10 bases agree with TRBD2. Germline assignment: CDR1 SGHDT and CDR2 YYEEEE. CDR3 length: 14 residues. The J segment lost 3 bases and the V segment lost 2 bases, leaving 2 bases of the junction unmatched. The CDR3 sequence: CASSLAGGSYEQYF. CDR3 nucleotides: TGTGCCAGCAGCTTAGCGGGAGGGAGCTACGAGCAGTACTTC.

The chain joins TRBV10-1 to TRBJ1-1; D not resolved. The CDR3 contains 15 residues. From germline, CDR1 is WNHNN and CDR2 SYGVQD (reference sequence). V lost 5 bases and J 1 base, leaving 14 bases between the germline ends. The CDR3 region is CASSSEAGKNTEAFF. For the CDR3, the DNA is TGCGCCAGCAGTTCTGAAGCGGGAAAGAACACTGAAGCTTTCTTT.

The gene calls are TRBV2 and TRBJ1-1, with D unresolved. Per germline, CDR1 SNHLY and CDR2 FYNNEI. V was trimmed by 6 bases and J by 0 bases, leaving 8 bases between them. There are 13 residues in the CDR3. The CDR3 DNA sequence: TGTGCCAGCAGGGTCGACTTGAACACTGAAGCTTTCTTT. Its protein product is CASRVDLNTEAFF.

This chain uses TRBV4-1 with TRBJ2-1; 8 nucleotides agree with TRBD2. The CDR3 consists of 13 residues. CDR1 is MGHRA, CDR2 YSYEKL, per germline. The junction had 2 bases not matched to a gene; V was cut back by 4 bases and J by 6 bases. CDR3 in amino acids: CASSPREANEQFF. Here the CDR3 DNA reads TGCGCCAGCAGCCCGCGGGAGGCCAATGAGCAGTTCTTC.

The J gene is TRBJ2-7, the V gene TRBV7-9; TRBD1 is a possible D gene (5 bases). CDR3 length: 13 residues. CDR1 is SEHNR, CDR2 FQNEAQ, per germline (reference sequence). V lost 1 base to trimming and J lost 6 bases, with 10 bases between them. CDR3 nucleotides: TGTGCCAGCAGCTTAGGGACACCCCCCGAGCAGTACTTC. This gives the protein CASSLGTPPEQYF. Full variable domain (rest looked up from reference TRBV7-9 and TRBJ2-7): DTGVSQNPRHKITKRGQNVTFRCDPISEHNRLYWYRQTLGQGPEFLTYFQNEAQLEKSRLLSDRFSAERPKGSFSTLEIQRTEQGDSAMYLCASSLGTPPEQYFGPGTRLTVT.

The J gene is TRBJ1-2, the V gene TRBV5-4, with 11 bases fitting TRBD1. The CDR3 is 14 residues long. CDR1 is SGHNT, CDR2 YYREEE, per germline (reference sequence). With V trimmed by 6 bases and J by 8 bases, 9 bases remained unmatched. CDR3 sequence reads: CASIRTGGKEGYTF. In DNA, the CDR3 is TGTGCCAGCATCAGGACAGGGGGCAAGGAAGGCTACACCTTC. Full variable domain (outside the CDR3, taken from reference TRBV5-4 and TRBJ1-2): ETGVTQSPTHLIKTRGQQVTLRCSSQSGHNTVSWYQQALGQGPQFIFQYYREEENGRGNFPPRFSGLQFPNYSSELNVNALELDDSALYLCASIRTGGKEGYTFGSGTRLTVV.

The chain couples TRBV9 to TRBJ2-1, with 9 bases identical to TRBD2. The CDR3 covers 15 residues. Germline V lookup: CDR1 SGDLS, CDR2 YYNGEE. V trimming: 6 bases; J trimming: 7 bases; junction bases outside the gene matches: 11. This CDR3 reads CASNAEVAGANEQFF. Written as DNA, the CDR3 is TGTGCCAGCAATGCAGAGGTAGCGGGAGCTAATGAGCAGTTCTTC.

The rearrangement links TRBV5-1 to TRBJ2-7; D possibly corresponds to TRBD2 (5 bases). In germline, CDR1 is SGHRS, CDR2 YFSETQ. The CDR3 contains 16 residues. V shed 0 bases and J shed 3 bases, with 16 bases lying between them. This chain's CDR3 is CASSLGVGGLYYEQYF. The CDR3 DNA reads as TGCGCCAGCAGCTTGGGAGTAGGCGGACTCTACTACGAGCAGTACTTC.

The genes are TRBV10-1 and TRBJ1-1, with D possibly matching TRBD1 (6 bases). The germline gives CDR1 WNHNN, CDR2 SYGVQD (reference sequence). V lost 4 bases and J 5 bases, leaving 14 bases between the germline ends. There are 14 residues in the CDR3. The CDR3: CASSVQGDGTEAFF. The CDR3 nucleotides are TGCGCCAGCAGTGTACAGGGAGATGGGACTGAAGCTTTCTTT.

The chain employs TRBV21-1 and TRBJ2-4; the table names TRBD2, a call not compared with the DNA. TRBV21-1 counts as a pseudogene. CDR3 length: 16 residues. CDR3 protein: CASSQSGPRVKNIQYF. The CDR3 nucleotides are TGTGCCAGCTCCCAGAGCGGGCCGAGGGTCAAAAACATTCAGTACTTC.

This chain connects TRBV5-4 to TRBJ1-3, with 7 bases fitting TRBD1. After removal of 5 bases from V and 4 bases from J, the junction contained 9 bases not matched to a gene. CDR1 and CDR2 (germline): SGHNT, YYREEE (reference sequence). The CDR3 spans 15 residues. The CDR3, as DNA: TGTGCCAGCAGTCAGGGGGAACAGGCCGGAAACACCATATATTTT. Its protein is CASSQGEQAGNTIYF.

This clone was seen only a few times. The V call is TRBV25-1, the J call TRBJ2-7, with a weak D call TRBD2 (6 bases). This CDR3 is 13 amino acids long. Germline loops: CDR1 MGHDK, CDR2 SYGVNS. V was clipped by 8 bases and J by 5 bases, with 16 bases between them. As DNA, the CDR3 is TGTGCCAGCGGGGCTGGAGGGGCCAACGAGCAGTACTTC. Residues: CASGAGGANEQYF.

The gene calls are TRBV5-6 and TRBJ2-1; D is undetermined. This CDR3 is 14 amino acids long. V was clipped by 2 bases and J by 3 bases, with 9 bases between them. Germline values: CDR1 SGHDT, CDR2 YYEEEE. Here the CDR3 reads CASSFFSYYNEQFF. The CDR3 region has the DNA TGTGCCAGCAGCTTTTTCTCTTACTACAATGAGCAGTTCTTC. Looking up the rest from reference TRBV5-6 and TRBJ2-1 gives the full variable domain: DAGVTQSPTHLIKTRGQQVTLRCSPKSGHDTVSWYQQALGQGPQFIFQYYEEEERQRGNFPDRFSGHQFPNYSSELNVNALLLGDSALYLCASSFFSYYNEQFFGPGTRLTVL.

The chain recombines TRBV6-1 with TRBJ2-6, with 9 bases identical to TRBD1. CDR1 is MNHNS, CDR2 SASEGT, per germline. Trimming cost V 2 bases and J 0 bases; bases outside gene matches: 8. The CDR3 has 19 amino acids. The CDR3 loop is CASSELMGQGYSGANVLTF. CDR3 coding DNA: TGTGCCAGCAGTGAATTAATGGGACAGGGCTACTCTGGGGCCAACGTCCTGACTTTC.

This chain joins TRBV4-2 and TRBJ2-3, with 8 bases matching TRBD2. V shed 0 bases and J 2 bases; nucleotides not matched to a gene: 4. The CDR3 covers 16 residues. Germline V gene lookup returns CDR1 LGHNA and CDR2 YNFKEQ. Here the CDR3 DNA reads TGTGCCAGCAGCCAAGAGGGGACTAGGATCACAGATACGCAGTATTTT. Translating it yields CASSQEGTRITDTQYF.

This clone was counted only a few times. The V and J genes are TRBV13 and TRBJ2-7; TRBD2 is a possible D gene (6 bases). This CDR3 contains 14 residues. The V end was cut by 1 base, the J end by 5 bases, with 12 bases between. Germline lookup yields CDR1 PRHDT and CDR2 FYEKMQ (reference sequence). The CDR3 DNA follows: TGTGCCAGCAGCTTAGTTCGGGAGTGGAACGAGCAGTACTTC. Encoded protein: CASSLVREWNEQYF.

This clone was seen only once. A read error may produce the germline difference seen at one junction end. This rearrangement joins TRBV19 to TRBJ1-5; TRBD1 might be the D (5 bases). This CDR3 has 16 amino acids. Germline V gene data show CDR1 as LNHDA and CDR2 as SQIVND (reference sequence). The DNA for the CDR3 is TGTGGCAGTAGCTGGGGCAGTTCCTATAGCAATCAGCCCCAGCATTTT. This codes for CGSSWGSSYSNQPQHF.

V usage is TRBV19 and J usage is TRBJ2-7, with 8 bases lining up with TRBD1. J gave up 4 bases and V 8 bases, and 4 bases lay outside the gene matches. Germline V gene sequence: CDR1 LNHDA, CDR2 SQIVND (reference sequence). The CDR3 has 12 amino acids. The CDR3 reads CASQDRAYEQYF. The CDR3 DNA is TGTGCCAGTCAGGACAGGGCGTACGAGCAGTACTTC.

The chain carries TRBV5-6 and TRBJ1-2; 7 bases are shared with TRBD1. Unmatched junction bases numbered 3, after V lost 4 bases and J lost 0 bases. Germline CDR1 is SGHDT and CDR2 is YYEEEE. This CDR3 has 14 residues. CDR3 sequence reads: CASSRDRANYGYTF. DNA of the CDR3: TGTGCCAGCAGCCGAGACAGGGCTAACTATGGCTACACCTTC.

The rearrangement links TRBV5-6 to TRBJ2-1; D possibly corresponds to TRBD2 (6 bases). This CDR3 contains 15 residues. Trimming pared 0 bases from V and 5 bases from J, leaving 12 bases between. CDR1 is SGHDT and CDR2 is YYEEEE in the germline V gene. CDR3 amino acids: CASSLGFSGNNEQFF. The CDR3 coding sequence is TGTGCCAGCAGCTTGGGTTTTAGCGGTAACAATGAGCAGTTCTTC. The full variable domain, rest sourced from reference TRBV5-6 and TRBJ2-1, is DAGVTQSPTHLIKTRGQQVTLRCSPKSGHDTVSWYQQALGQGPQFIFQYYEEEERQRGNFPDRFSGHQFPNYSSELNVNALLLGDSALYLCASSLGFSGNNEQFFGPGTRLTVL.

V and J are TRBV5-4 and TRBJ2-2; the D gene is possibly TRBD1 (6 bases). The V end was cut by 1 base, the J end by 4 bases, with 11 bases between. The CDR3 consists of 15 residues. CDR1 is SGHNT and CDR2 is YYREEE in the germline V gene (reference sequence). The CDR3 spells CASSLLGGSTGELFF. The CDR3 bases are TGTGCCAGCAGCTTGTTAGGGGGAAGCACCGGGGAGCTGTTTTTT.

The chain has TRBV21-1 and TRBJ1-1; the table's D gene call, TRBD1, was not cross checked with the DNA. TRBV21-1 is a recognized pseudogene. CDR3 length: 15 amino acids. The CDR3, as DNA: TGTGCCAGCAGCATTGACAGGGGGACGAACACTGAAGCTTTCTTT. It encodes CASSIDRGTNTEAFF.